These T cell receptor beta chains were read from a single sample in a study of T cell responses to AZD1222 COVID-19 vaccine. Repertoires were generated with immunoSEQ multiplex PCR, while TCRdb's copy carries only in-frame clones and drops some. The table lists around 120,000 clones, about 91% of them singletons. The sequences come from peripheral blood, collected 28 days after the second AZD1222 dose. The receptors come from an adult who received the AZD1222 COVID-19 vaccine. Each CDR3 is given with its conserved first and last residue. A D gene is named only where the DNA matches it firmly. Not all rows give a size; the values are once, few, many and, for expanded clones, a class.

size	D	V	J	DNA	CDR3
-	-	TRBV9	TRBJ1-1	TGTGCCAGCAGCCGGCAGCTGAACACTGAAGCTTTCTTT	CASSRQLNTEAFF
-	-	TRBV2	TRBJ2-7	TGTGCCAGTTGTAGAGACACCTACGAGCAGTACTTC	CASCRDTYEQYF
-	-	TRBV14	TRBJ2-7	TGTGCCAGCAGCCAAGATAACTGGAGCTCCTACGAGCAGTACTTC	CASSQDNWSSYEQYF
-	-	TRBV2	TRBJ2-1	TGTGCCAGCAGTCTCGCCGGGACCCAGAGAAGTGAGCAGTTCTTC	CASSLAGTQRSEQFF
-	-	TRBV28	TRBJ1-2	TGTGCCAGCAGCCTAGACAGGTCTTATGGGGGCTACACCTTC	CASSLDRSYGGYTF
once	-	TRBV30	TRBJ1-5	TGTGCCTGGAGTGTTAGGGGCGCGGGCAATCAGCCCCAGCATTTT	CAWSVRGAGNQPQHF
-	TRBD1	TRBV28	TRBJ2-7	TGTGCCAGCAGTCCTCCGACCGGGACAGGGTGGTCCTACGAGCAGTACTTC	CASSPPTGTGWSYEQYF
-	-	TRBV4-2	TRBJ2-1	TGTGCCAGCAGCCGCAACCCCCCGGGGCCGATCTACAATGAGCAGTTCTTC	CASSRNPPGPIYNEQFF
-	TRBD1	TRBV27	TRBJ1-1	TGTGCCAGCAGTCCAACGGACAGGGGATCGCACACTGAAGCTTTCTTT	CASSPTDRGSHTEAFF
-	-	TRBV20-1	TRBJ2-1	TGCAGTGCGGCACAGGGCCATGAGCAGTTCTTC	CSAAQGHEQFF
-	-	TRBV7-3	TRBJ2-3	TGTGCCAGCAGCTCCCAACTGGGTACGCAGTATTTT	CASSSQLGTQYF
few	TRBD2	TRBV5-1	TRBJ2-7	TGCGCCAGCAGCCCGGGAGCGGGACCCTCCTACGAGCAGTACTTC	CASSPGAGPSYEQYF
-	-	TRBV11-2	TRBJ2-1	TGTGCCAGCAGCTTAATTAGGAGTCCGAGATCAAATGAGCAGTTCTTC	CASSLIRSPRSNEQFF
-	TRBD1	TRBV10-2	TRBJ1-5	TGCGCCAGCAGCCCCGACAGGGATCAGCCCCAGCATTTT	CASSPDRDQPQHF
-	-	TRBV5-8	TRBJ2-5	TGTGCCAGCAGCTTGGGTAGAGGTAGCGGACAAGAGACCCAGTACTTC	CASSLGRGSGQETQYF
-	-	TRBV5-6	TRBJ1-2	TGTGCCAGCAGCCCCCCCGGGCTGAGTCCTAACTATGGCTACACCTTC	CASSPPGLSPNYGYTF
-	-	TRBV19	TRBJ2-7	TGTGCCCCCGAATCGAGGAGCAGATACCCCTACGAGCAGTACTTC	CAPESRSRYPYEQYF
-	TRBD1	TRBV28	TRBJ1-2	TGTGCCAGCAGCTTCATCTCCGGGACAGGGGGCGGCTACACCTTC	CASSFISGTGGGYTF
-	-	TRBV9	TRBJ2-2	TGTGCCAGCAGCGTGAAGGGTACCGGGGAGCTGTTTTTT	CASSVKGTGELFF
-	-	TRBV18	TRBJ2-5	TGTGCCAGCTCACCACCGTCAGTAGGGGAGACCCAGTACTTC	CASSPPSVGETQYF
-	-	TRBV20-1	TRBJ1-1	TGCAGTGCTAGTCCAGGAATGTCTGAAGCTTTCTTT	CSASPGMSEAFF
-	-	TRBV18	TRBJ2-2	TGTGCCAGCTCCCTGGTGTCGGGTGCGGACACCGGGGAGCTGTTTTTT	CASSLVSGADTGELFF
-	-	TRBV6-1	TRBJ2-7	TGTGCCAGCAGTGAAACCTCATACGAGCAGTACTTC	CASSETSYEQYF
-	TRBD1	TRBV5-1	TRBJ2-1	TGCGCCAGCAGCTCTGACAGGGTAGAGCAGTTCTTC	CASSSDRVEQFF
once	-	TRBV20-1	TRBJ2-7	TGCAGTGCTAGAGGGCCCTACGAGCAGTACTTC	CSARGPYEQYF
-	-	TRBV3-1/TRBV3-2	TRBJ2-5	TGTGCCAGCAGCCAATTTCCGGGACTCTCGTTGGAGGAGACCCAGTACTTC	CASSQFPGLSLEETQYF
-	TRBD1	TRBV10-2	TRBJ1-2	TGCGCCAGCAGTCCGACAGGGGGCGACTATGGCTACACCTTC	CASSPTGGDYGYTF
-	-	TRBV7-9	TRBJ1-1	TGTGCCAGCAGCTTAGCCAGAAACACTGAAGCTTTCTTT	CASSLARNTEAFF
-	-	TRBV7-2	TRBJ1-2	TGTGCCAGCAGCCCCTATACAGGGCGCCATAACTATGGCTACACCTTC	CASSPYTGRHNYGYTF
-	-	TRBV18	TRBJ1-1	TGTGCCAGCTCACCATCAGGGATCCGCACTGAAGCTTTCTTT	CASSPSGIRTEAFF
-	-	TRBV6-5	TRBJ2-7	TGTGCCAGCAGTTACGCTAAGGGGCTCGAGCAGTACTTC	CASSYAKGLEQYF
-	TRBD1	TRBV9	TRBJ1-1	TGTGCCAGCAGCGTAGAGCCAGGGGGCTCGTCTGAAGCTTTCTTT	CASSVEPGGSSEAFF
-	TRBD1	TRBV28	TRBJ2-3	TGTGCCAGCAGTGGGCCCCTGACAGGGACCAAACATACGCAGTATTTT	CASSGPLTGTKHTQYF
-	-	TRBV5-1	TRBJ2-2	TGCGCCAGCAGCTTGCACGCTTCCGTCACCGGGGAGCTGTTTTTT	CASSLHASVTGELFF
once	TRBD2	TRBV25-1	TRBJ2-1	TGTGCCAGCAGTGGCCCTAGCGGGAGGGCAGGAGCTGACAATGAGCAGTTCTTC	CASSGPSGRAGADNEQFF
once	-	TRBV28	TRBJ2-7	TGTGCCAGCAGTTTTAGGGGATGGACGGGCGGTCGGGAGCAGTACTTC	CASSFRGWTGGREQYF
-	-	TRBV11-2	TRBJ1-1	TGTGCCAGCAGCTTTGAAGAAGGGAACACTGAAGCTTTCTTT	CASSFEEGNTEAFF
-	-	TRBV6-1	TRBJ2-7	TGTGCCAGCAGTGAACCCCAGACCGTATACGAGCAGTACTTC	CASSEPQTVYEQYF
once	TRBD1	TRBV27	TRBJ1-5	TGTGCCAGCAGTCCCTGGACAGGGGTTGGGCAGCCCCAGCATTTT	CASSPWTGVGQPQHF
-	-	TRBV6-8	TRBJ1-1	TGTGCCAGCAGTTATTGGGGGGGCCGCACTGAAGCTTTCTTT	CASSYWGGRTEAFF
-	TRBD2	TRBV19	TRBJ2-5	TGTGCCAGTAGAGGTCTGGGACTAGCGGGCGAAGAGACCCAGTACTTC	CASRGLGLAGEETQYF
-	-	TRBV2	TRBJ1-1	TGTGCCAGCAGTTACCAGGGGTTGAGCACTGAAGCTTTCTTT	CASSYQGLSTEAFF
-	TRBD2	TRBV7-7	TRBJ2-5	TGTGCCAGCAGCCCGACTAGCGGGCAAGAGACCCAGTACTTC	CASSPTSGQETQYF
-	-	TRBV15	TRBJ1-5	TGTGCCACCAGCGGATCAGGGCGTAGCAATCAGCCCCAGCATTTT	CATSGSGRSNQPQHF
-	-	TRBV28	TRBJ2-3	TGTGCCACCCGAGATACGCAGTATTTT	CATRDTQYF
once	-	TRBV3-1/TRBV3-2	TRBJ2-1	TGTGCCAGCAGCCAAGATTACTCAAGCTATGAGCAGTTCTTC	CASSQDYSSYEQFF